A selection of T cell receptor beta chains follows, all from one sample in a study of blood T cell repertoires in COVID-19. Produced via immunoSEQ multiplex PCR; TCRdb's table is partial and in-frame only. Of 84,000 or so clones in the sample, 65% to 85% are singletons; the top ten hold roughly 36%. The sample consisted of peripheral blood. The receptors were gathered from an older man with active or convalescent COVID-19. Each CDR3 is given with its conserved first and last residue. The order of the fields is J gene, clone size, D gene, V gene, CDR3 protein, CDR3 DNA. D genes are given only for firm matches. Expanded clones get a size class; other rows say once, few or many, or leave the size out.

J gene: TRBJ2-1; clone size: -; D gene: -; V gene: TRBV20-1; CDR3 protein: CSASGSGNEQFF; CDR3 DNA: TGCAGTGCTAGTGGGTCCGGCAATGAGCAGTTCTTC
J gene: TRBJ1-1; clone size: -; D gene: TRBD1; V gene: TRBV19; CDR3 protein: CASSPLRTGNTEAFF; CDR3 DNA: TGTGCCAGTAGCCCTCTAAGGACAGGGAACACTGAAGCTTTCTTT
J gene: TRBJ2-3; clone size: -; D gene: TRBD1; V gene: TRBV19; CDR3 protein: CATKQGDRGPDTQYF; CDR3 DNA: TGTGCCACCAAGCAGGGGGACAGGGGGCCTGATACGCAGTATTTT
J gene: TRBJ2-7; clone size: -; D gene: -; V gene: TRBV30; CDR3 protein: CAWSRGTPYEQYF; CDR3 DNA: TGTGCCTGGAGCCGAGGGACACCATACGAGCAGTACTTC
J gene: TRBJ1-1; clone size: -; D gene: -; V gene: TRBV30; CDR3 protein: CAWTSGGTEAFF; CDR3 DNA: TGTGCCTGGACTTCGGGAGGAACTGAAGCTTTCTTT
J gene: TRBJ2-3; clone size: -; D gene: TRBD2; V gene: TRBV10-3; CDR3 protein: CAISDSSGSTDTQYF; CDR3 DNA: TGTGCCATCAGTGATTCTAGCGGGAGCACAGATACGCAGTATTTT
J gene: TRBJ2-3; clone size: -; D gene: TRBD2; V gene: TRBV7-8; CDR3 protein: CASSLARSGGRDDTQYF; CDR3 DNA: TGTGCCAGCAGCTTAGCGCGGTCGGGGGGGCGCGATGATACGCAGTATTTT
J gene: TRBJ2-3; clone size: -; D gene: -; V gene: TRBV5-5; CDR3 protein: CASSLSVGGLRTDTQYF; CDR3 DNA: TGTGCCAGCAGCTTGTCGGTCGGGGGGCTGAGGACAGATACGCAGTATTTT
J gene: TRBJ1-3; clone size: -; D gene: TRBD1; V gene: TRBV5-1; CDR3 protein: CASSLVKGQLIRRSGNTIYF; CDR3 DNA: TGCGCCAGCAGCTTGGTAAAGGGACAGTTGATCCGACGCTCTGGAAACACCATATATTTT
J gene: TRBJ1-2; clone size: -; D gene: -; V gene: TRBV4-1; CDR3 protein: CASSQESGAGYTF; CDR3 DNA: TGCGCCAGCAGCCAAGAATCAGGCGCTGGCTACACCTTC
J gene: TRBJ1-5; clone size: -; D gene: -; V gene: TRBV5-6; CDR3 protein: CASSSKQGGNQPQHF; CDR3 DNA: TGTGCCAGCAGCTCCAAACAGGGAGGCAATCAGCCCCAGCATTTT
J gene: TRBJ1-6; clone size: -; D gene: -; V gene: TRBV5-1; CDR3 protein: CASSLYALRNSPLHF; CDR3 DNA: TGCGCCAGCAGCTTGTACGCACTGAGGAATTCACCCCTCCACTTT
J gene: TRBJ2-5; clone size: -; D gene: TRBD2; V gene: TRBV28; CDR3 protein: CASSRARDYAFLQETQYF; CDR3 DNA: TGTGCCAGCTCCAGGGCGCGGGACTACGCCTTTCTTCAAGAGACCCAGTACTTC
J gene: TRBJ1-2; clone size: -; D gene: -; V gene: TRBV14; CDR3 protein: CASSHGTSDGYTF; CDR3 DNA: TGTGCCAGCAGCCACGGGACATCCGATGGCTACACCTTC
J gene: TRBJ2-1; clone size: few; D gene: TRBD2; V gene: TRBV19; CDR3 protein: CASSKGLAGHEGEQFF; CDR3 DNA: TGTGCCAGTAGCAAGGGACTAGCGGGACATGAGGGTGAGCAGTTCTTC
J gene: TRBJ1-1; clone size: -; D gene: -; V gene: TRBV19; CDR3 protein: CASSIKGIENTEAFF; CDR3 DNA: TGTGCCAGTAGTATAAAGGGGATAGAGAACACTGAAGCTTTCTTT
J gene: TRBJ2-1; clone size: -; D gene: TRBD1; V gene: TRBV11-2; CDR3 protein: CASSRTGAYNEQFF; CDR3 DNA: TGTGCCAGCAGCCGGACAGGGGCGTACAATGAGCAGTTCTTC
J gene: TRBJ1-5; clone size: -; D gene: -; V gene: TRBV7-8; CDR3 protein: CASSLLTPGSMGPQHF; CDR3 DNA: TGTGCCAGCAGCCTACTAACTCCGGGATCAATGGGGCCCCAGCATTTT
J gene: TRBJ1-2; clone size: -; D gene: -; V gene: TRBV19; CDR3 protein: CASSPGPHWDGYTF; CDR3 DNA: TGTGCCAGTAGTCCAGGGCCCCACTGGGATGGCTACACCTTC
J gene: TRBJ1-3; clone size: -; D gene: -; V gene: TRBV11-2; CDR3 protein: CASSFTQGSGNTIYF; CDR3 DNA: TGTGCCAGCAGCTTCACCCAGGGGTCCGGAAACACCATATATTTT
J gene: TRBJ1-2; clone size: -; D gene: -; V gene: TRBV2; CDR3 protein: CASRPTGPNYGYTF; CDR3 DNA: TGTGCCAGCAGGCCGACAGGACCTAACTATGGCTACACCTTC
J gene: TRBJ2-7; clone size: -; D gene: -; V gene: TRBV27; CDR3 protein: CASSSRRGGSEQYF; CDR3 DNA: TGTGCCAGCAGTTCCCGAAGGGGAGGCTCCGAGCAGTACTTC
J gene: TRBJ2-1; clone size: -; D gene: TRBD1; V gene: TRBV11-2; CDR3 protein: CASSPSDRAGYNEQFF; CDR3 DNA: TGTGCCAGCAGCCCCTCGGACAGGGCAGGCTACAATGAGCAGTTCTTC
J gene: TRBJ2-3; clone size: few; D gene: -; V gene: TRBV15; CDR3 protein: CATSRDLRTSTDTQYF; CDR3 DNA: TGTGCCACCAGCAGAGATCTTAGGACTAGCACAGATACGCAGTATTTT
J gene: TRBJ1-2; clone size: -; D gene: -; V gene: TRBV6-6; CDR3 protein: CASSYPGVANYGYTF; CDR3 DNA: TGTGCCAGCAGTTACCCCGGGGTAGCTAACTATGGCTACACCTTC
J gene: TRBJ2-6; clone size: -; D gene: -; V gene: TRBV9; CDR3 protein: CASSVGQRGANVLTF; CDR3 DNA: TGTGCCAGCAGCGTAGGGCAGAGGGGGGCCAACGTCCTGACTTTC
J gene: TRBJ1-2; clone size: -; D gene: TRBD1; V gene: TRBV29-1; CDR3 protein: CSVSGTGRYGYTF; CDR3 DNA: TGCAGCGTTTCTGGGACAGGGCGCTATGGCTACACCTTC
J gene: TRBJ2-1; clone size: once; D gene: TRBD2; V gene: TRBV7-8; CDR3 protein: CASSPTSGSSYNEQFF; CDR3 DNA: TGTGCCAGCAGCCCTACTAGCGGAAGCTCCTACAATGAGCAGTTCTTC
J gene: TRBJ1-2; clone size: few; D gene: -; V gene: TRBV12-3/TRBV12-4; CDR3 protein: CASSFNSLYGYTF; CDR3 DNA: TGTGCCAGCAGTTTTAACAGCTTATATGGCTACACCTTC
J gene: TRBJ1-2; clone size: -; D gene: TRBD1; V gene: TRBV10-3; CDR3 protein: CAIRATGEGYTF; CDR3 DNA: TGTGCCATCAGGGCGACAGGGGAAGGCTACACCTTC
J gene: TRBJ1-1; clone size: -; D gene: -; V gene: TRBV15; CDR3 protein: CATSREGARAEAFF; CDR3 DNA: TGTGCCACCAGCAGAGAGGGGGCGCGGGCTGAAGCTTTCTTT
J gene: TRBJ1-1; clone size: -; D gene: TRBD1; V gene: TRBV20-1; CDR3 protein: CSAGQGAEAFF; CDR3 DNA: TGCAGTGCTGGACAGGGGGCTGAAGCTTTCTTT
J gene: TRBJ1-4; clone size: -; D gene: TRBD1; V gene: TRBV19; CDR3 protein: CASTPDRGGEKLFF; CDR3 DNA: TGTGCCAGTACCCCGGACAGGGGGGGCGAAAAACTGTTTTTT
J gene: TRBJ2-3; clone size: once; D gene: -; V gene: TRBV27; CDR3 protein: CASSLLRGLTDTQYF; CDR3 DNA: TGTGCCAGCAGTTTATTAAGGGGTTTAACAGATACGCAGTATTTT
J gene: TRBJ2-3; clone size: -; D gene: -; V gene: TRBV19; CDR3 protein: CASSTRVTDTQYF; CDR3 DNA: TGTGCCAGTAGTACCAGGGTCACAGATACGCAGTATTTT
J gene: TRBJ2-7; clone size: -; D gene: TRBD2; V gene: TRBV20-1; CDR3 protein: CSASAGTSGYEQYF; CDR3 DNA: TGCAGTGCTAGTGCCGGGACTAGCGGATACGAGCAGTACTTC
J gene: TRBJ2-7; clone size: -; D gene: -; V gene: TRBV19; CDR3 protein: CASSRDSAGYEQYF; CDR3 DNA: TGTGCCAGTAGTAGGGACAGCGCGGGGTACGAGCAGTACTTC
J gene: TRBJ1-1; clone size: once; D gene: TRBD1; V gene: TRBV10-2; CDR3 protein: CASIGQGYTEAFF; CDR3 DNA: TGCGCCAGCATTGGACAGGGGTACACTGAAGCTTTCTTT
J gene: TRBJ2-5; clone size: -; D gene: -; V gene: TRBV5-5; CDR3 protein: CATTGGEYQETQYF; CDR3 DNA: TGTGCCACTACTGGAGGGGAGTACCAAGAGACCCAGTACTTC
J gene: TRBJ1-2; clone size: -; D gene: -; V gene: TRBV6-1; CDR3 protein: CASSEALGANYGYTF; CDR3 DNA: TGTGCCAGCAGTGAAGCGCTTGGGGCGAACTATGGCTACACCTTC
J gene: TRBJ2-3; clone size: -; D gene: -; V gene: TRBV7-2; CDR3 protein: CASSLGGPAGSTDTQYF; CDR3 DNA: TGTGCCAGCAGCTTAGGCGGGCCGGCGGGGAGCACAGATACGCAGTATTTT
J gene: TRBJ2-7; clone size: few; D gene: TRBD1; V gene: TRBV5-6; CDR3 protein: CASGPSPDRVGEQYF; CDR3 DNA: TGTGCCAGCGGGCCCTCCCCGGACAGGGTGGGGGAGCAGTACTTC
J gene: TRBJ2-7; clone size: -; D gene: -; V gene: TRBV5-1; CDR3 protein: CASSSGQPRMSEQYF; CDR3 DNA: TGCGCCAGCAGCTCCGGACAACCTAGAATGTCCGAGCAGTACTTC
J gene: TRBJ2-7; clone size: -; D gene: TRBD2; V gene: TRBV15; CDR3 protein: CATSRDLASGAYEQYF; CDR3 DNA: TGTGCCACCAGCAGAGATTTGGCTAGCGGGGCCTACGAGCAGTACTTC
J gene: TRBJ2-5; clone size: medium-sized; D gene: -; V gene: TRBV4-3; CDR3 protein: CPTSPLPGEETQYF; CDR3 DNA: TGCCCCACCAGCCCACTCCCGGGAGAAGAGACCCAGTACTTC